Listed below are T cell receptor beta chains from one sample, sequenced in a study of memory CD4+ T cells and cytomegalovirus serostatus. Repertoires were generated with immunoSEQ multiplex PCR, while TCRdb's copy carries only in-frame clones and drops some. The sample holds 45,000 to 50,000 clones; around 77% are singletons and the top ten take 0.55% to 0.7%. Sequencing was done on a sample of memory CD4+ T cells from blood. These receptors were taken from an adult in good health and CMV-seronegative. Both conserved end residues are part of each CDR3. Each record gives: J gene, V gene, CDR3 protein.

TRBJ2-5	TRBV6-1	CATNPAGTAGETQYF
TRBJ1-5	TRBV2	CASLLVPGQSNQPQHF
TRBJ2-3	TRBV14	CASSRTSEKDTQYF
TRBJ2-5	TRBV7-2	CASSLPLAETQYF
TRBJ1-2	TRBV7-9	CASSLGTGDGYTF
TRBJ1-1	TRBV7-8	CASSEAANTEAFF
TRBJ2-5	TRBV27	CASQRGYQETQYF
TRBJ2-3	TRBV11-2	CASSLRGFTDTQYF
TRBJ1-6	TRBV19	CASSPRDRNSPLHF
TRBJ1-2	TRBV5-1	CASSFDDKVGGYTF
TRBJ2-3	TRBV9	CASSWRSGPTDTQYF
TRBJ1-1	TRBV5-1	CASSQGGPATEAFF
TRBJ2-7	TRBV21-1	CASSNAGQGREQYF
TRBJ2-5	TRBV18	CASSQGQGDETQYF
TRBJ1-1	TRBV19	CASSPRPLGAAFF
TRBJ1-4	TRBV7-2	CASSLIRARGEKLFF
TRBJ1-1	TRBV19	CASFRRGGNTEAFF
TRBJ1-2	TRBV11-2	CASSSVQGNYGYTF
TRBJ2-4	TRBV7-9	CASSLEGAWAKNIQYF
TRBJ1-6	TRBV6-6	CASSHLDRGNSPLHF
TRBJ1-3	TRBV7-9	CASGHSSGNTIYF
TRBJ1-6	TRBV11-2	CASNTGGMYSPLHF
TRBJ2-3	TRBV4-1	CASSQFPGTSTDTQYF
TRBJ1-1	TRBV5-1	CASSLGGINTEAFF
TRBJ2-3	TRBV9	CASSVAPGLAGTTDTQYF
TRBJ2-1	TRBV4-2	CASSPGLAGAYNEQFF
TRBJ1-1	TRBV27	CASSLQGLTEAFF
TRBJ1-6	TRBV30	CAWTGYNSPLHF
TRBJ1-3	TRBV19	CASSTPETGAGNTIYF
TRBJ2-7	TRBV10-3	CAINPGGGTYEQYF
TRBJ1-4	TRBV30	CAWSGASGVNEKLFF
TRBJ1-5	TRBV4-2	CASSQAGTGALGPQHF
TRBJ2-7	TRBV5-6	CASSREAKEQYF
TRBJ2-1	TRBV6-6	CASKAGAGNEQFF